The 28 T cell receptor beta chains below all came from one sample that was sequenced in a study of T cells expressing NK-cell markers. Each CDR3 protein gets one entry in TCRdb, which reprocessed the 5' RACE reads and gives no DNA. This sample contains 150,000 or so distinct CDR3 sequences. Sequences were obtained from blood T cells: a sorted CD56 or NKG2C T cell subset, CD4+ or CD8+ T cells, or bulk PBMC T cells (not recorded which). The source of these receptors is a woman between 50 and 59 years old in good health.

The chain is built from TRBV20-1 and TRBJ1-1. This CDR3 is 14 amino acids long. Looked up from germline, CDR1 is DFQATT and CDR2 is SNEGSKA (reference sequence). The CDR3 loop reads CSASDPGLRTEAFF.

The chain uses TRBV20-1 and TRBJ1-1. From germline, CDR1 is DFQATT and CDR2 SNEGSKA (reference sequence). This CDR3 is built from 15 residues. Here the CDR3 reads CSASGVWEMNTEAFF.

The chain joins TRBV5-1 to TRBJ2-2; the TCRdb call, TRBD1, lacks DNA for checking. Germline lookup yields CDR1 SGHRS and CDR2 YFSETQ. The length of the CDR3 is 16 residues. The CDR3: CASSPGTGGVHGELFF. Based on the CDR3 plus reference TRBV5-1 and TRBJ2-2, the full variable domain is KAGVTQTPRYLIKTRGQQVTLSCSPISGHRSVSWYQQTPGQGLQFLFEYFSETQRNKGNFPGRFSGRQFSNSRSEMNVSTLELGDSALYLCASSPGTGGVHGELFFGEGSRLTVL.

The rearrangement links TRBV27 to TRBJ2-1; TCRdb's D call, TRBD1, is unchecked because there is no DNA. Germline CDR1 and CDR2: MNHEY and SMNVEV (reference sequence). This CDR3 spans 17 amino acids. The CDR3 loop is CASRLTFRQGSYNEQFF.

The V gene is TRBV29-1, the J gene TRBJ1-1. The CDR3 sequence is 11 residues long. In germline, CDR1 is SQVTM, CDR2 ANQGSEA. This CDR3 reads CSVEVSDEAFF.

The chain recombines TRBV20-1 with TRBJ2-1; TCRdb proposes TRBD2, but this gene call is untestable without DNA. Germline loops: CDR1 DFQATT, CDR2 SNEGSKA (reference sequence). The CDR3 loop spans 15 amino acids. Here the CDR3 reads CSASAGTSGRALQFF.

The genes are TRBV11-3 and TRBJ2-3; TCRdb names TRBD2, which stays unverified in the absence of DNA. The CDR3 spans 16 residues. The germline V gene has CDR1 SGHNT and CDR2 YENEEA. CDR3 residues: CASSLYRSGNPDTQYF.

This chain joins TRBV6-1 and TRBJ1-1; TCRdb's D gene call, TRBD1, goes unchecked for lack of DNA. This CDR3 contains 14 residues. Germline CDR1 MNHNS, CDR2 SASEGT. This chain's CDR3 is CASSVRDWDTEAFF.

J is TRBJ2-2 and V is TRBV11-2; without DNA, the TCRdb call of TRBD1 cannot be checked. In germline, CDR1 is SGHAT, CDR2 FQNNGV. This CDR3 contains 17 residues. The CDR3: CASSFPGQGIYTGELFF.

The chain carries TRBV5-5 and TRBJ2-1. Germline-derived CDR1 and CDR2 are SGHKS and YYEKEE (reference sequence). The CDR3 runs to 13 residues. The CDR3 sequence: CASSWGTPNEQFF.

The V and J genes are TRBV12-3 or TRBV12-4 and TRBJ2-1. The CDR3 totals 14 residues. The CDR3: CASSSGGPYNEQFF.

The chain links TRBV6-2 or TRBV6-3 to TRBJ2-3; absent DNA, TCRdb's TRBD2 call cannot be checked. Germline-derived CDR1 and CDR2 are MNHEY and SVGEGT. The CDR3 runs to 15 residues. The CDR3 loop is CASSALAGGTDTQYF.

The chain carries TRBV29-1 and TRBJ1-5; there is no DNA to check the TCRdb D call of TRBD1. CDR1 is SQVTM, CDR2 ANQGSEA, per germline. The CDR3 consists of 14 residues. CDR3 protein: CSALTGPSNQPQHF. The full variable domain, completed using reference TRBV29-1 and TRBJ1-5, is SAVISQKPSRDICQRGTSLTIQCQVDSQVTMMFWYRQQPGQSLTLIATANQGSEATYESGFVIDKFPISRPNLTFSTLTVSNMSPEDSSIYLCSALTGPSNQPQHFGDGTRLSIL.

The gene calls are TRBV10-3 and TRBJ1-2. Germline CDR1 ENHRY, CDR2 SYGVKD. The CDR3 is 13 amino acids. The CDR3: CAISEENSGGYTF.

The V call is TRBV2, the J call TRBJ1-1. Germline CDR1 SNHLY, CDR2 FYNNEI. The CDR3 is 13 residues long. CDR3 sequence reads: CASSEAGNTEAFF. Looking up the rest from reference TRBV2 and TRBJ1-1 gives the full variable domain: EPEVTQTPSHQVTQMGQEVILRCVPISNHLYFYWYRQILGQKVEFLVSFYNNEISEKSEIFDDQFSVERPDGSNFTLKIRSTKLEDSAMYFCASSEAGNTEAFFGQGTRLTVV.

CDR3 region: CASSQSQIPGANVLTF. This rearrangement joins TRBV4-2 to TRBJ2-6. Germline V gene lookup returns CDR1 LGHNA and CDR2 YNFKEQ. The CDR3 length is 16 residues.

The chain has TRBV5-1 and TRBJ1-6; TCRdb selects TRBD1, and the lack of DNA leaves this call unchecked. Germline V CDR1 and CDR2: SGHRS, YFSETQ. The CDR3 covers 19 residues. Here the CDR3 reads CASSLRGKSGRMGDSPLHF.

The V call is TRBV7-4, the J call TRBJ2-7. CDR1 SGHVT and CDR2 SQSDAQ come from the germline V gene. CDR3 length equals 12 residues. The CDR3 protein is CASSKLGDEQYF.

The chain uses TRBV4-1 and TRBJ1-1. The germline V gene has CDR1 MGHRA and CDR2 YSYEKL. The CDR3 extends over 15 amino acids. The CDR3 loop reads CASTLDGDRHTEAFF.

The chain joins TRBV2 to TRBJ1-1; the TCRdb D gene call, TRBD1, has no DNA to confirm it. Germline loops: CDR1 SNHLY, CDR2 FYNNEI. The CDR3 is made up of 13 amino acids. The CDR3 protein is CASSSGWGTEAFF.

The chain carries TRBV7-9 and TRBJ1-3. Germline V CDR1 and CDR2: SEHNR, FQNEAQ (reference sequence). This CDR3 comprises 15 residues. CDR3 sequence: CASSLFWGEGNTIYF.

CDR3 amino acids: CASSGTSGSPTDTQYF. This chain connects TRBV2 to TRBJ2-3; checking the TCRdb D call of TRBD2 is not possible without DNA. CDR1 and CDR2 from the germline V gene are SNHLY and FYNNEI. The CDR3 totals 16 residues.

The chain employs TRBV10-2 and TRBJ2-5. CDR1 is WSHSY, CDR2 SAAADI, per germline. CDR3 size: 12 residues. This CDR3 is CASSGERETQYF.

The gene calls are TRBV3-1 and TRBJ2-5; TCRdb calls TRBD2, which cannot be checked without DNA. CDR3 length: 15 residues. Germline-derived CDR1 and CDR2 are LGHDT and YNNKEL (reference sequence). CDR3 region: CASSLEGTSVETQYF.

CDR3: CASSETGTGPYNEQFF. The chain recombines TRBV2 with TRBJ2-1; with no DNA, the TCRdb D assignment of TRBD1 cannot be verified. The CDR3 runs to 16 residues. CDR1 and CDR2 (germline): SNHLY, FYNNEI.

The CDR3 region is CASSPNSPDRAYEQYF. The chain is built from TRBV7-9 and TRBJ2-7; TCRdb calls TRBD1, which cannot be checked without DNA. The CDR3 extends over 16 amino acids. CDR1 is SEHNR and CDR2 is FQNEAQ in the germline V gene (reference sequence).

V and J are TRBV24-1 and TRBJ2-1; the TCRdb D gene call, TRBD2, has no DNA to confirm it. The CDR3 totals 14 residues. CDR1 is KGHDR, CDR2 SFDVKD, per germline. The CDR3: CATSGGTVHNEQFF.

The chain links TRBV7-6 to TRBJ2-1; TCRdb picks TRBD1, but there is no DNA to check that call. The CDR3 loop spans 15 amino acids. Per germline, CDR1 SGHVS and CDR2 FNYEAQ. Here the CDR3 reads CASTHDTGSSNEQFF.